Presented here are 32 T cell receptor beta chains from one specimen sequenced in a study of shared clonotypes between healthy human individuals. TCRdb keeps only in-frame clones here, not all; method: immunoSEQ multiplex PCR. Altogether around 700,000 clones are present, approximately 79% being singletons, with the ten largest covering about 1.7%. The specimen was memory CD4+ T cells sorted from blood. Regarding subset: CD45RA-negative fraction. The receptor source for this set is a woman under 40 in good health.

The chain joins TRBV6-6 to TRBJ1-4; TRBD1 is a possible D gene (6 bases). With 5 bases removed from V and 3 bases from J, the gap between germline ends came to 16 bases. This CDR3 has 16 residues. Germline V lookup: CDR1 MNHNY, CDR2 SVGAGI (reference sequence). CDR3 in DNA: TGTGCCAGCAGTAAGGACAGCCCGGAAGCTAATGAAAAACTGTTTTTT. Translation gives CASSKDSPEANEKLFF.

This clone was observed a few times. V is TRBV7-2 and J is TRBJ2-7, with 8 bases that match TRBD1. This CDR3 comprises 15 residues. Germline lookup yields CDR1 SGHTA and CDR2 FQGNSA. Trimming removed 1 base from V and 2 bases from J; junction bases left unmatched: 4. CDR3 protein: CASSLGWTGTYEQYF. CDR3 DNA: TGTGCCAGCAGCTTAGGGTGGACAGGGACCTACGAGCAGTACTTC.

This clone showed up many times. The V call is TRBV2, the J call TRBJ2-1; 10 positions agree with TRBD1. The V and J ends lost 5 bases and 2 bases, in that order; junction bases with no gene match: 3. The CDR3 has 15 residues. Germline V gene data show CDR1 as SNHLY and CDR2 as FYNNEI. Written as DNA, the CDR3 is TGTGCCAGCAGTAGGGACAGGGGAACCTACAATGAGCAGTTCTTC. Its translation: CASSRDRGTYNEQFF. Looking up the rest from reference TRBV2 and TRBJ2-1 gives the full variable domain: EPEVTQTPSHQVTQMGQEVILRCVPISNHLYFYWYRQILGQKVEFLVSFYNNEISEKSEIFDDQFSVERPDGSNFTLKIRSTKLEDSAMYFCASSRDRGTYNEQFFGPGTRLTVL.

This clone was seen more than once but under ten times. V is TRBV11-2 and J is TRBJ1-2, with TRBD1 as a possible D gene (6 bases). This CDR3 has 17 residues. Germline V gene lookup returns CDR1 SGHAT and CDR2 FQNNGV. V shed 3 bases and J shed 7 bases, with 24 bases lying between them. CDR3 protein: CASSLATGHLLGRGYTF. CDR3 in DNA: TGTGCCAGCAGCTTGGCTACGGGACACCTCCTCGGGCGTGGCTACACCTTC.

Ten or more counts support this clone. This rearrangement joins TRBV9 to TRBJ2-5; no clear D. CDR3 size: 14 residues. Germline V gene data show CDR1 as SGDLS and CDR2 as YYNGEE. V shed 4 bases and J shed 4 bases, with 14 bases lying between them. CDR3 DNA: TGTGCCAGCAGCCCGACCCTTGTGGCAGAGACCCAGTACTTC. Amino acid sequence: CASSPTLVAETQYF.

V gene TRBV27 combines with J gene TRBJ1-5; 8 bases align to TRBD1. This CDR3 is 13 amino acids long. V dropped 5 bases and J dropped 7; count of bases not matched to a gene: 4. Germline values: CDR1 MNHEY, CDR2 SMNVEV (reference sequence). CDR3 sequence reads: CASSRTGRQPQHF. For the CDR3, the DNA is TGTGCCAGCAGTCGGACAGGGAGACAGCCCCAGCATTTT.

The V and J genes are TRBV27 and TRBJ1-4; no reliable D call. Germline CDR1 is MNHEY and CDR2 is SMNVEV (reference sequence). The CDR3 has 15 amino acids. V lost 0 bases and J lost 8, with 13 bases in between. The CDR3 protein is CASSLSVAGGEKLFF. The DNA for the CDR3 is TGTGCCAGCAGTTTATCGGTGGCTGGTGGGGAAAAACTGTTTTTT. Together with reference TRBV27 and TRBJ1-4, the CDR3 gives the full variable domain: EAQVTQNPRYLITVTGKKLTVTCSQNMNHEYMSWYRQDPGLGLRQIYYSMNVEVTDKGDVPEGYKVSRKEKRNFPLILESPSPNQTSLYFCASSLSVAGGEKLFFGSGTQLSVL.

The rearrangement uses TRBV4-1 and TRBJ2-1, with unresolved D. Germline CDR1 is MGHRA and CDR2 is YSYEKL. Trimming shortened V by 6 bases and J by 0 bases, and 9 bases separated the two germline ends. The CDR3 length is 14 residues. The CDR3 DNA follows: TGCGCCAGCAGAAGGGCAAGCTCCTACAATGAGCAGTTCTTC. This encodes CASRRASSYNEQFF.

The gene calls are TRBV2 and TRBJ2-5, with 10 bases that match TRBD1. The CDR3 loop spans 15 amino acids. The J segment lost 6 bases and the V segment lost 6 bases, leaving 10 bases of the junction unmatched. Germline assignment: CDR1 SNHLY and CDR2 FYNNEI. The DNA for the CDR3 is TGTGCCAGCAGCGATCCGGGACAGGGGCGGAAGACCCAGTACTTC. Its protein product is CASSDPGQGRKTQYF.

Of note for this clone: This CDR3 is also generated by other DNA sequences in the sample. The chain joins TRBV28 to TRBJ2-7; no reliable D call. The germline CDR1 and CDR2 sequences are MDHEN and SYDVKM. The germline V and J ends were trimmed by 1 base and 2 bases, with 9 bases remaining between them. This CDR3 spans 14 amino acids. The CDR3 DNA sequence: TGTGCCAGCAGTTTATACCTTCTACCCTACGAGCAGTACTTC. Protein product: CASSLYLLPYEQYF.

The V and J genes are TRBV18 and TRBJ2-7; perhaps TRBD2 as D (6 bases). This CDR3 contains 16 residues. Germline CDR1 reads KGHSH; CDR2 reads LQKENI. Trimming took off 0 bases at V and 3 bases at J, with 15 bases between the two ends. As DNA, the CDR3 is TGTGCCAGCTCACCACCGGGCCTAGCGTTAGGCTACGAGCAGTACTTC. Its translation: CASSPPGLALGYEQYF.

The V call is TRBV28, the J call TRBJ2-7; 9 bases map to TRBD2. CDR1 MDHEN and CDR2 SYDVKM come from the germline V gene. V was clipped by 3 bases and J by 1 base; unmatched bases: 4. This CDR3 comprises 15 residues. CDR3 sequence reads: CASSFLAGESYEQYF. CDR3 coding DNA: TGTGCCAGCAGTTTTTTAGCGGGAGAGTCCTACGAGCAGTACTTC.

This chain uses TRBV6-1 with TRBJ1-2, with 7 bases lining up with TRBD1. The V gene's germline CDR1 is MNHNS and CDR2 SASEGT. CDR3 size: 15 residues. V lost 4 bases and J lost 3; bases outside the gene matches: 8. The CDR3 here is CASSGRDRPDYGYTF. As DNA, the CDR3 is TGTGCCAGCAGTGGTCGGGACAGACCCGACTATGGCTACACCTTC.

This clone was counted once. V gene TRBV19 combines with J gene TRBJ2-3; D unresolved. The CDR3 covers 13 residues. V was cut by 1 base and J by 5 bases, with 7 bases left in between. Per the germline V gene, CDR1 is LNHDA and CDR2 is SQIVND (reference sequence). As DNA, the CDR3 is TGTGCCAGTAGTATAGGGGCCCTAGATACGCAGTATTTT. This gives the protein CASSIGALDTQYF.

Turning to this clone: Other nucleotide sequences from this sample produce the same CDR3. The gene calls are TRBV5-1 and TRBJ2-7, with TRBD2 matching 11 bases. From germline, CDR1 is SGHRS and CDR2 YFSETQ. V was pared by 3 bases and J by 7 bases, with 6 bases of the junction left unmatched. This CDR3 region has 14 residues. The CDR3 loop reads CASSSGTSGLEQYF. CDR3 DNA: TGCGCCAGCAGCTCCGGGACTAGCGGCTTAGAGCAGTACTTC.

V is TRBV28 and J is TRBJ2-7; D possibly corresponds to TRBD1 (6 bases). Per the germline V gene, CDR1 is MDHEN and CDR2 is SYDVKM. Trimming stripped 6 bases from V and 6 bases from J, with 18 bases between. CDR3 size: 14 residues. The CDR3 bases are TGTGCCAGCAGACGAGCAGGACAGCGTAGCGAGCAGTACTTC. This encodes CASRRAGQRSEQYF.

This chain connects TRBV28 to TRBJ2-7; 9 positions agree with TRBD1. Unmatched junction bases numbered 7, after V lost 3 bases and J lost 7 bases. The length of the CDR3 is 14 residues. The V gene's germline CDR1 is MDHEN and CDR2 SYDVKM. This CDR3 is CASSFGQGTGEQYF. For the CDR3, the DNA is TGTGCCAGCAGTTTTGGACAGGGGACGGGGGAGCAGTACTTC.

The chain combines TRBV20-1 with TRBJ2-3; no firm D call. Trimming removed 5 bases from V and 3 bases from J, with 6 bases in between. The CDR3 extends over 11 amino acids. The germline V gene encodes CDR1 DFQATT and CDR2 SNEGSKA (reference sequence). CDR3 in DNA: TGCAGTGCTGAGAAAACAGATACGCAGTATTTT. Translating it yields CSAEKTDTQYF.

This clone was seen only a few times. The rearrangement uses TRBV28 and TRBJ2-1; TRBD1 is a possible D gene (6 bases). CDR3 length: 13 amino acids. Trimming left V 3 bases short and J 4 bases short, with 7 bases between. The germline V gene has CDR1 MDHEN and CDR2 SYDVKM. This CDR3 is CASSFGQYNEQFF. The CDR3 DNA follows: TGTGCCAGCAGTTTTGGACAGTACAATGAGCAGTTCTTC. The whole variable domain, remainder taken from reference TRBV28 and TRBJ2-1, is DVKVTQSSRYLVKRTGEKVFLECVQDMDHENMFWYRQDPGLGLRLIYFSYDVKMKEKGDIPEGYSVSREKKERFSLILESASTNQTSMYLCASSFGQYNEQFFGPGTRLTVL.

The chain links TRBV5-5 to TRBJ1-1; 7 positions agree with TRBD1. There are 13 residues in the CDR3. The V gene end was trimmed by 7 bases and the J gene end by 3 bases; junction bases not matched to a gene: 6. Germline V gives CDR1 SGHKS, CDR2 YYEKEE (reference sequence). In DNA, the CDR3 is TGTGCCAGCCTACGACAGGGCGACACTGAAGCTTTCTTT. This translates into CASLRQGDTEAFF.

The V gene is TRBV29-1, the J gene TRBJ1-1, with a weak D call TRBD1 (5 bases). The germline V gene encodes CDR1 SQVTM and CDR2 ANQGSEA. The CDR3 has 13 amino acids. V shed 3 bases and J shed 4 bases, with 12 bases lying between them. For the CDR3, the DNA is TGCAGCGTTGAGAGGGGCGGGGGCACTGAAGCTTTCTTT. It yields the protein CSVERGGGTEAFF.

The chain links TRBV5-1 to TRBJ2-1, with no clear D. CDR3 length: 12 residues. Germline values: CDR1 SGHRS, CDR2 YFSETQ. Between the trimmed V and J ends, which lost 4 bases and 0 bases, there was a span of 2 bases. The CDR3 here is CASSPSYNEQFF. DNA for the CDR3: TGCGCCAGCAGCCCCTCCTACAATGAGCAGTTCTTC.

This clone was picked up a small number of times. The rearrangement uses TRBV19 and TRBJ2-7; tentatively, D is TRBD1 (6 bases). The CDR3 has 13 residues. V lost 2 bases and J 6 bases, leaving 11 bases between the germline ends. CDR1 LNHDA and CDR2 SQIVND come from the germline V gene (reference sequence). CDR3 coding DNA: TGTGCCAGTAGTATAACAGGGTGGGTCGAGCAGTACTTC. This translates into CASSITGWVEQYF.

This clone was counted a few times. The V call is TRBV5-1, the J call TRBJ2-1, with D perhaps TRBD1 or TRBD2 (5 bases each). Per germline, CDR1 SGHRS and CDR2 YFSETQ. CDR3 size: 14 residues. V gave up 1 base and J gave up 7 bases, with 12 bases separating them. CDR3 in DNA: TGCGCCAGCAGCTTGACTCTAGCAGGGAATGAGCAGTTCTTC. It is translated as CASSLTLAGNEQFF.

The chain carries TRBV6-5 and TRBJ2-7, with 8 positions matching TRBD2. The CDR3 consists of 15 residues. Trimming at V came to 5 bases and at J to 2 bases, leaving 8 bases not matched to a gene. CDR1 and CDR2 (germline): MNHEY, SVGAGI. This CDR3 reads CASSPREGFTYEQYF. CDR3 nucleotide sequence: TGTGCCAGCAGTCCCCGGGAGGGCTTCACCTACGAGCAGTACTTC.

This chain joins TRBV28 and TRBJ2-1; TRBD2 is a possible D gene (6 bases). CDR1 and CDR2 from the germline V gene are MDHEN and SYDVKM. Trimming took 3 bases from V and 6 from J, leaving 15 bases between them. CDR3 size: 15 residues. DNA of the CDR3: TGTGCCAGCAGTTTGGGGGGTGAGGGCCTCAATGAGCAGTTCTTC. Amino acids: CASSLGGEGLNEQFF.

V gene TRBV27 combines with J gene TRBJ2-7; maybe TRBD2 (5 bases). The V gene's germline CDR1 is MNHEY and CDR2 SMNVEV (reference sequence). V dropped 8 bases and J dropped 0 bases, with 11 bases sitting between them. The CDR3 is 13 residues long. CDR3 sequence reads: CASGRPFSYEQYF. The CDR3 DNA is TGTGCCAGCGGGAGACCCTTCTCCTACGAGCAGTACTTC.

CDR3 protein: CASSLKTRAKNIQYF. DNA of the CDR3: TGTGCCAGCAGTTTAAAGACGCGGGCCAAAAACATTCAGTACTTC. The rearrangement uses TRBV28 and TRBJ2-4; D not resolved. V was clipped by 2 bases and J by 1 base, with 9 bases between them. The CDR3 runs to 15 residues. CDR1 is MDHEN and CDR2 is SYDVKM in the germline V gene.

V gene TRBV18 combines with J gene TRBJ1-1; no clear D. With 4 bases removed from V and 1 base from J, the gap between germline ends came to 10 bases. The CDR3 length is 14 residues. CDR1 and CDR2 from the germline V gene are KGHSH and LQKENI. The DNA for the CDR3 is TGTGCCAGCTCACATACTAGATCGAACACTGAAGCTTTCTTT. Its translation is CASSHTRSNTEAFF.

The V call is TRBV27, the J call TRBJ2-3; TRBD2 is a possible D gene (5 bases). V was clipped by 0 bases and J by 2 bases, with 9 bases between them. The germline gives CDR1 MNHEY, CDR2 SMNVEV (reference sequence). CDR3 length equals 15 residues. The chain's CDR3 is CASSLSRANTDTQYF. The CDR3 bases are TGTGCCAGCAGTTTATCGAGGGCCAACACAGATACGCAGTATTTT.

This clone was recorded a few times. This chain's CDR3 is CASSVASAASYNEQFF. For the CDR3, the DNA is TGTGCCAGCAGCGTAGCTTCGGCCGCATCCTACAATGAGCAGTTCTTC. J is TRBJ2-1 and V is TRBV9, with D unclear. Germline CDR1 is SGDLS and CDR2 is YYNGEE. The V and J ends lost 0 bases and 1 base respectively, with 11 bases between them. The CDR3 sequence is 16 residues long.

A few counts support this clone. The chain has TRBV27 and TRBJ2-3; D gene unclear. This CDR3 has 16 residues. V lost 6 bases to trimming and J lost 0 bases, with 16 bases between them. CDR1 and CDR2 (germline): MNHEY, SMNVEV (reference sequence). CDR3 sequence (DNA): TGTGCCAGCAGGCTTGATCGACGTTCTAGCACAGATACGCAGTATTTT. Protein product: CASRLDRRSSTDTQYF.